A selection of T cell receptor beta chains follows, all from one sample in a study of blood T cell repertoires in COVID-19. Profiling relied on immunoSEQ multiplex PCR, and the TCRdb table lists in-frame clones only, not all of them. The data hold approximately 150,000 clones, with roughly 84% observed a single time. The specimen sequenced was peripheral blood. All receptors come from a man aged 25-40 years with COVID-19, enrolled during active disease. CDR3s include the opening cysteine and the closing phenylalanine or tryptophan. D genes are given only for firm matches. Clone size appears in some rows only: once, few, many, or a class for an expanded clone.

>TRBV19|-|TRBJ2-1|TRBD1|18
CASSIGRAGGAPYNEQFF
TGTGCCAGTAGTATAGGGAGGGCAGGGGGCGCCCCCTACAATGAGCAGTTCTTC
>TRBV6-4|-|TRBJ2-1|TRBD2|13
CASSEREHNEQFF
TGTGCCAGCAGTGAGCGGGAGCACAATGAGCAGTTCTTC
>TRBV27|-|TRBJ1-2|-|13
CASSLSRDFESNF
TGTGCCAGCAGTTTATCCCGGGACTTTGAATCGAACTTC
>TRBV11-2|-|TRBJ1-3|-|15
CASSLMGGSGNTIYF
TGTGCCAGCAGCTTAATGGGGGGCTCTGGAAACACCATATATTTT
>TRBV9|-|TRBJ2-7|TRBD2|15
CASSVGGTSLYEQYF
TGTGCCAGCAGCGTAGGTGGGACTAGTCTCTACGAGCAGTACTTC
>TRBV9|-|TRBJ2-7|TRBD1|13
CASSEGQYYEQYF
TGTGCCAGCAGCGAGGGACAGTATTACGAGCAGTACTTC
>TRBV3-1/TRBV3-2|-|TRBJ2-1|-|15
CASSQAGTGYNEQFF
TGTGCCAGCAGCCAAGCCGGGACTGGATACAATGAGCAGTTCTTC
>TRBV19|few|TRBJ1-3|-|15
CASSITSAYGNTIYF
TGTGCCAGTAGTATCACATCCGCATATGGAAACACCATATATTTT
>TRBV7-9|-|TRBJ1-4|TRBD1|14
CASSPGQGGEKLFF
TGTGCCAGCAGTCCGGGACAGGGGGGAGAAAAACTGTTTTTT
>TRBV24-1|-|TRBJ2-1|TRBD2|18
CATSDFASGRAGYNEQFF
TGTGCCACCAGTGATTTCGCTAGCGGGAGGGCCGGCTACAATGAGCAGTTCTTC
>TRBV6-5|-|TRBJ2-1|TRBD2|16
CASSYGLAGGAGEQFF
TGTGCCAGCAGTTACGGACTAGCGGGGGGGGCAGGTGAGCAGTTCTTC
>TRBV10-2|few|TRBJ1-5|-|14
CASSPGASNQPQHF
TGCGCCAGCAGTCCTGGGGCTAGCAATCAGCCCCAGCATTTT
>TRBV30|-|TRBJ1-2|TRBD1|14
CAYYRDRGTYGYTF
TGTGCCTATTACCGGGACAGGGGGACCTATGGCTACACCTTC
>TRBV28|-|TRBJ2-7|TRBD1|15
CASQPGGTGTDEQYF
TGTGCCAGTCAGCCTGGCGGGACAGGGACCGACGAGCAGTACTTC
>TRBV5-1|-|TRBJ2-5|TRBD2|15
CASSRASGTQETQYF
TGCGCCAGCAGCAGGGCTAGCGGGACCCAAGAGACCCAGTACTTC
>TRBV28|-|TRBJ1-5|TRBD1|17
CASSFVGQGSSNQPQHF
TGTGCCAGCAGTTTTGTTGGACAGGGATCTAGCAATCAGCCCCAGCATTTT
>TRBV5-4|-|TRBJ1-4|-|15
CASSWGNEGGEKLFF
TGTGCCAGCAGCTGGGGTAATGAGGGCGGTGAAAAACTGTTTTTT
>TRBV10-2|-|TRBJ2-7|TRBD2|13
CASSGTSGYEQYF
TGCGCCAGCAGTGGAACTAGCGGATACGAGCAGTACTTC
>TRBV2|-|TRBJ2-2|TRBD2|19
CASIGLGLAGGRGTGELFF
TGTGCCAGCATTGGGCTCGGGCTAGCGGGAGGCCGAGGGACCGGGGAGCTGTTTTTT
>TRBV5-4|-|TRBJ2-3|TRBD2|16
CASSSGTSSSTDTQYF
TGTGCCAGCAGCTCCGGGACTAGCTCTTCCACAGATACGCAGTATTTT
>TRBV6-2/TRBV6-3|-|TRBJ2-5|TRBD1|14
CASIPGQVQETQYF
TGTGCCAGCATCCCGGGACAGGTACAAGAGACCCAGTACTTC
>TRBV6-4|few|TRBJ2-3|TRBD2|14
CASKAGGRPDTQYF
TGTGCCAGCAAGGCGGGAGGTCGCCCAGATACGCAGTATTTT